The 3 T cell receptor beta chains given below trace back to one sample, sequenced in a study of blood T cell repertoires in COVID-19. TCRdb keeps only in-frame clones here, not all; method: immunoSEQ multiplex PCR. The sample shows 60,000 or so clones, around 87% of them seen only once. Sequencing used peripheral blood. These receptors came from a man in his sixties with active or convalescent COVID-19.

The genes are TRBV11-2 and TRBJ2-4, with 9 bases aligning to TRBD2. V was clipped by 5 bases and J by 5 bases; unmatched bases: 4. The V gene's germline CDR1 is SGHAT and CDR2 FQNNGV. This CDR3 has 14 amino acids. This CDR3 reads CASSARGGENIQYF. For the CDR3, the DNA is TGTGCCAGCAGCGCTCGCGGGGGGGAAAACATTCAGTACTTC.

The V call is TRBV2, the J call TRBJ1-5; D is possibly TRBD1 (5 bases). The length of the CDR3 is 14 residues. Trimming removed 6 bases at V and 7 bases at J, with 16 bases between. Germline V CDR1 and CDR2: SNHLY, FYNNEI. The CDR3 spells CASRFSGRSQPQHF. For the CDR3, the DNA is TGTGCCAGCAGATTTTCAGGGAGGAGCCAGCCCCAGCATTTT.

This chain joins TRBV19 and TRBJ1-2, with TRBD1 matching 8 bases. The germline V gene encodes CDR1 LNHDA and CDR2 SQIVND (reference sequence). The CDR3 extends over 15 amino acids. Germline trimming cut 8 bases from V and 2 bases from J; bases unmatched to any gene: 10. Written as DNA, the CDR3 is TGTGCCAGTGGACCAGACAGGGGCGAAAACTATGGCTACACCTTC. Its translation: CASGPDRGENYGYTF.